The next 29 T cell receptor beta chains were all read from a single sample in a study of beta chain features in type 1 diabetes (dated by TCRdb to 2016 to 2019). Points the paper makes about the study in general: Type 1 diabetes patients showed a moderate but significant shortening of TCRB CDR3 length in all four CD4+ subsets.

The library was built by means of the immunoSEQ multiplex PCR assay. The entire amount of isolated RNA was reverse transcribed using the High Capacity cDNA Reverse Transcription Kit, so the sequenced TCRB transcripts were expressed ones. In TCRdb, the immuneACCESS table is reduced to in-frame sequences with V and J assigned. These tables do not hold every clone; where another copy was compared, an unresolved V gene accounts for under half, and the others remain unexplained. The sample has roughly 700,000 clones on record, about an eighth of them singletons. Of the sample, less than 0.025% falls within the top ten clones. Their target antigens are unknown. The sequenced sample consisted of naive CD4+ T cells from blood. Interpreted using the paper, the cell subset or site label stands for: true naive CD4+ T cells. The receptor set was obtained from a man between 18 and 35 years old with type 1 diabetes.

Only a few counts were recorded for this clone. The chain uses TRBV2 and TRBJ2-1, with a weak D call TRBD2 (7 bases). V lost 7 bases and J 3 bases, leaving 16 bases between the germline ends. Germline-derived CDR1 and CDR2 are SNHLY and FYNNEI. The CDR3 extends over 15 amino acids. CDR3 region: CASTEGGGYYNEQFF. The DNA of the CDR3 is TGTGCCAGCACCGAAGGCGGGGGCTACTACAATGAGCAGTTCTTC.

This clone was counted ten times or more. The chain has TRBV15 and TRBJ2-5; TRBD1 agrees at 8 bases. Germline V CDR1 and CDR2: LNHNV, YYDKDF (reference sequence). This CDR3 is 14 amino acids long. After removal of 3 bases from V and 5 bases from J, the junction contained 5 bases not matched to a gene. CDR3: CATSSGQGEETQYF. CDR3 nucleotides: TGTGCCACCAGCAGCGGACAGGGCGAGGAGACCCAGTACTTC.

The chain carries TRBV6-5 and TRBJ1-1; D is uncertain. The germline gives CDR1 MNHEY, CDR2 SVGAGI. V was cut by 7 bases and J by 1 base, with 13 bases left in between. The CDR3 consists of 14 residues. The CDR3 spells CASTPWTGNTEAFF. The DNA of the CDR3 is TGTGCCAGCACCCCCTGGACGGGGAACACTGAAGCTTTCTTT.

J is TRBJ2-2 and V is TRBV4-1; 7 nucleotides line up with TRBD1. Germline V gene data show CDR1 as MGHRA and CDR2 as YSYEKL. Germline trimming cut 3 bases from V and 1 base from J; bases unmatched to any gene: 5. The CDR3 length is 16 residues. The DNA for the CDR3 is TGCGCCAGCAGCCACCTGGACAGGCTGAACACCGGGGAGCTGTTTTTT. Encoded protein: CASSHLDRLNTGELFF.

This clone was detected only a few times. CDR3 region: CASSVGLPPGQVYGYTF. CDR3 nucleotides: TGTGCCAGCAGCGTAGGACTCCCGCCGGGGCAGGTCTATGGCTACACCTTC. The rearrangement links TRBV9 to TRBJ1-2, with D tentatively TRBD1 (5 bases). Germline loops: CDR1 SGDLS, CDR2 YYNGEE. V gave up 0 bases and J gave up 4 bases, with 19 bases separating them. CDR3 length: 17 amino acids.

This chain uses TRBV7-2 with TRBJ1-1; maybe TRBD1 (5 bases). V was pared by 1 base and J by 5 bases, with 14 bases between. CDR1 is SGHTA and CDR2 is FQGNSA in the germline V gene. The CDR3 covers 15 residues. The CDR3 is CASSLVGGGGTEAFF. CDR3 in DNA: TGTGCCAGCAGCTTAGTTGGGGGTGGAGGGACTGAAGCTTTCTTT.

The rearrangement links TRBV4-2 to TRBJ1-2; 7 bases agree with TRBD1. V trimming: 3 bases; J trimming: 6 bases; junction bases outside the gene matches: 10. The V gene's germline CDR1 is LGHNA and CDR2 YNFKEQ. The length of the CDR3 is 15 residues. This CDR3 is CASSQEDRRGDGYTF. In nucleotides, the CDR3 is TGTGCCAGCAGCCAGGAGGACAGGAGAGGGGATGGCTACACCTTC.

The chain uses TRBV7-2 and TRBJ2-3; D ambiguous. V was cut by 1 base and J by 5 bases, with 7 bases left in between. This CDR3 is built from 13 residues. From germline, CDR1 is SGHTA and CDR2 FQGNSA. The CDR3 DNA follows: TGTGCCAGCAGCTTAGATCAGGAAGATACGCAGTATTTT. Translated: CASSLDQEDTQYF.

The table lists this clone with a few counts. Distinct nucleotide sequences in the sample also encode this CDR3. The CDR3 DNA follows: TGTGCCAGCTCACCATCGACAGGGGGCACAGATACGCAGTATTTT. This gives the protein CASSPSTGGTDTQYF. The genes are TRBV18 and TRBJ2-3; 8 bases are shared with TRBD1. V gave up 2 bases and J gave up 1 base; unmatched junction bases: 2. This CDR3 spans 15 amino acids. Germline CDR1 and CDR2: KGHSH and LQKENI.

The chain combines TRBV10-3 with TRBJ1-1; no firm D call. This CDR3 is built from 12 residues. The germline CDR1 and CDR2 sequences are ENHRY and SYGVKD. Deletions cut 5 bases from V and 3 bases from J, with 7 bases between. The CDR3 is CAISFGDTEAFF. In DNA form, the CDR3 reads TGTGCCATCAGTTTTGGTGACACTGAAGCTTTCTTT.

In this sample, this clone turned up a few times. CDR3 in amino acids: CASSLGPWNEQYF. In nucleotides, the CDR3 is TGTGCCAGCAGCTTAGGTCCCTGGAACGAGCAGTACTTC. J is TRBJ2-7 and V is TRBV7-8; the D is unclear. Looked up from germline, CDR1 is SGHVS and CDR2 is FQNEAQ. V was clipped by 1 base and J by 5 bases, with 9 bases between them. The CDR3 is 13 amino acids.

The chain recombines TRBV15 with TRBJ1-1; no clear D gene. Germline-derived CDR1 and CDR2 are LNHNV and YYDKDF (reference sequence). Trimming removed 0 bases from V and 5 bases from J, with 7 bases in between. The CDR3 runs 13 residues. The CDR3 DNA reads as TGTGCCACCAGCAGAGATGGAGGAACTGAAGCTTTCTTT. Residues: CATSRDGGTEAFF. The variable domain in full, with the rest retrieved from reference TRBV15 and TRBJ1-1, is DAMVIQNPRYQVTQFGKPVTLSCSQTLNHNVMYWYQQKSSQAPKLLFHYYDKDFNNEADTPDNFQSRRPNTSFCFLDIRSPGLGDTAMYLCATSRDGGTEAFFGQGTRLTVV.

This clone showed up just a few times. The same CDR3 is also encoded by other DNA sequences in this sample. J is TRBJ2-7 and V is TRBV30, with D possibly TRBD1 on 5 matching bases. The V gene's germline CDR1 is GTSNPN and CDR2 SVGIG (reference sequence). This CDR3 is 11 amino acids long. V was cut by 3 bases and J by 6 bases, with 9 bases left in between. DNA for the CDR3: TGTGCCTGGAGCCAGGGTAGCGAGCAGTACTTC. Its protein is CAWSQGSEQYF.

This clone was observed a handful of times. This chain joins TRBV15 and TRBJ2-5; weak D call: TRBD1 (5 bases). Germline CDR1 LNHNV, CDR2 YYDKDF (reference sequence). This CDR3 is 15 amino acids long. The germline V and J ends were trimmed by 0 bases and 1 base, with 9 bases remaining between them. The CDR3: CATSRDLGVQETQYF. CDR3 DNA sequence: TGTGCCACCAGCAGAGATTTAGGGGTCCAAGAGACCCAGTACTTC. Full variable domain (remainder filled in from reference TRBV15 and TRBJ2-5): DAMVIQNPRYQVTQFGKPVTLSCSQTLNHNVMYWYQQKSSQAPKLLFHYYDKDFNNEADTPDNFQSRRPNTSFCFLDIRSPGLGDTAMYLCATSRDLGVQETQYFGPGTRLLVL.

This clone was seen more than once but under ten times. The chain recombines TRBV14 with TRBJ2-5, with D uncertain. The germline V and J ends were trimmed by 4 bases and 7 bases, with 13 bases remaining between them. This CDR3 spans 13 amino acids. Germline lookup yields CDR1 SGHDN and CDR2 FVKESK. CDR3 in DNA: TGTGCCAGCAGCCGGCAGGTGTCGGGGACCCAGTACTTC. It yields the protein CASSRQVSGTQYF.

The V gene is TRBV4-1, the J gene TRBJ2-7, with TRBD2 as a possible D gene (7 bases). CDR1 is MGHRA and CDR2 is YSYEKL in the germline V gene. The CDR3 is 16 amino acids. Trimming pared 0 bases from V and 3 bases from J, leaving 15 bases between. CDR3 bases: TGCGCCAGCAGCCAAGACTTCCAGGGAGGGGGCTACGAGCAGTACTTC. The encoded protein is CASSQDFQGGGYEQYF.

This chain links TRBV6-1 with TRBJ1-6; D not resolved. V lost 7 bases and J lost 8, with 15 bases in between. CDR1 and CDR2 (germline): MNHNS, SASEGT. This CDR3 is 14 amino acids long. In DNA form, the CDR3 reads TGTGCCAGCACCTTGGGCAGCATGGATTCACCCCTCCACTTT. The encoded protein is CASTLGSMDSPLHF.

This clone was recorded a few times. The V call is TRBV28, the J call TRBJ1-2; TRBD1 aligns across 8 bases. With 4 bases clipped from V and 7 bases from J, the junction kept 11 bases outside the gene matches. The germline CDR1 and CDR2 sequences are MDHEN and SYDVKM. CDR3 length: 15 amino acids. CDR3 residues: CASSSRDRWDRGYTF. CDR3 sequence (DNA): TGTGCCAGCAGTTCCCGGGACAGGTGGGATCGTGGCTACACCTTC.

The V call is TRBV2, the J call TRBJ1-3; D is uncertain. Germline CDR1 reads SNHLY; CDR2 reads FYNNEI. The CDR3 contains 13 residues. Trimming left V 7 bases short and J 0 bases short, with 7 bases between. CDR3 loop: CASIGISGNTIYF. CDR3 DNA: TGTGCCAGCATCGGGATCTCTGGAAACACCATATATTTT.

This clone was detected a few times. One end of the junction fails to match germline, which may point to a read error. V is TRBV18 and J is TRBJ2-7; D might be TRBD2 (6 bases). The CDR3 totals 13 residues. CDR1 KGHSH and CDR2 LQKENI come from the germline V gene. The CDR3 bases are TGTGCCAGCACACCAGTAGAGGGAGGCGAGCAGTACTTC. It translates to CASTPVEGGEQYF. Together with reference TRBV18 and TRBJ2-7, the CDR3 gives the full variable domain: NAGVMQNPRHLVRRRGQEARLRCSPMKGHSHVYWYRQLPEEGLKFMVYLQKENIIDESGMPKERFSAEFPKEGPSILRIQQVVRGDSAAYFCASTPVEGGEQYFGPGTRLTVT.

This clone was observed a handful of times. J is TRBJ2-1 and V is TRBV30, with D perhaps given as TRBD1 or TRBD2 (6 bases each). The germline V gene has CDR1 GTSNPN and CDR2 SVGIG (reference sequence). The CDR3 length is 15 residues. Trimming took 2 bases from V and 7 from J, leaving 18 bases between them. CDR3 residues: CAWSSAGHHGNEQFF. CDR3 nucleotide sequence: TGTGCCTGGAGTTCTGCGGGACACCATGGAAATGAGCAGTTCTTC.

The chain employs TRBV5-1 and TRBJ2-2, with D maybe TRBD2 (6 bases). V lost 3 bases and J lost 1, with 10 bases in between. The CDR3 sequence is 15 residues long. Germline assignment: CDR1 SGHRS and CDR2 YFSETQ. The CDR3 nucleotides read TGCGCCAGCAGCTCATCGGGGGAGAACACCGGGGAGCTGTTTTTT. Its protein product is CASSSSGENTGELFF. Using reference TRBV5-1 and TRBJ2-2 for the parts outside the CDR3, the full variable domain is KAGVTQTPRYLIKTRGQQVTLSCSPISGHRSVSWYQQTPGQGLQFLFEYFSETQRNKGNFPGRFSGRQFSNSRSEMNVSTLELGDSALYLCASSSSGENTGELFFGEGSRLTVL.

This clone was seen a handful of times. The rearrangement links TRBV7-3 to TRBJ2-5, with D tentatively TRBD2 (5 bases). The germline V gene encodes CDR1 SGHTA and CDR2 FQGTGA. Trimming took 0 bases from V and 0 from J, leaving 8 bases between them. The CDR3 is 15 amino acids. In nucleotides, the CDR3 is TGTGCCAGCAGCTTAACGGGAGCGTACCAAGAGACCCAGTACTTC. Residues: CASSLTGAYQETQYF. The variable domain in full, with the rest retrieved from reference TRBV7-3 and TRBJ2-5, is GAGVSQTPSNKVTEKGKYVELRCDPISGHTALYWYRQSLGQGPEFLIYFQGTGAADDSGLPNDRFFAVRPEGSVSTLKIQRTERGDSAVYLCASSLTGAYQETQYFGPGTRLLVL.

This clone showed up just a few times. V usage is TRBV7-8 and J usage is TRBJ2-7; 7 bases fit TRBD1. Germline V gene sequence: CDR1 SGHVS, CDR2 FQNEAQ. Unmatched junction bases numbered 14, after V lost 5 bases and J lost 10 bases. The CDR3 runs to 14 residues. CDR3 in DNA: TGTGCCAGCAGCCCAACAGGGGAAGGTATGGTACAGTACTTC. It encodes CASSPTGEGMVQYF.

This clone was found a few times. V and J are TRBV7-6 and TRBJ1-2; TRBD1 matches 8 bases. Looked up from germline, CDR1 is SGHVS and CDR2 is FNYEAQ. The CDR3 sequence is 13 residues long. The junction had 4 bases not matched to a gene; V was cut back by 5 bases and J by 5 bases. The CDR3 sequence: CASSPGGRYGYTF. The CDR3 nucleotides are TGTGCCAGCAGCCCAGGGGGCAGATATGGCTACACCTTC.

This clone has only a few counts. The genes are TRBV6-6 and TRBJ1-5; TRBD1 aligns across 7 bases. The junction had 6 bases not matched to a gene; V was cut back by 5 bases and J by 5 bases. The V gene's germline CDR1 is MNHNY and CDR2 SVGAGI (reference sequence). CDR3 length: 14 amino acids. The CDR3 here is CASSRQGRHQPQHF. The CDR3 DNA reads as TGTGCCAGCAGTAGACAGGGCCGACATCAGCCCCAGCATTTT.

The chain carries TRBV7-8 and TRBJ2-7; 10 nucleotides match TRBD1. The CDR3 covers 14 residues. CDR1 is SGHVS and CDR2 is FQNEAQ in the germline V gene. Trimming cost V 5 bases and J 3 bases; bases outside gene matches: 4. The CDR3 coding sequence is TGTGCCAGCAGCGCGGGACAGGGGATCTACGAGCAGTACTTC. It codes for CASSAGQGIYEQYF.

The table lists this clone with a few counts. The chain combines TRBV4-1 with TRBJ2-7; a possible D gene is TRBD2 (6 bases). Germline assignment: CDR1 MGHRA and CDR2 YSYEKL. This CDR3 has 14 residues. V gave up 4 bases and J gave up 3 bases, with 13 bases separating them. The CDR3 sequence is CASSPRDQNYEQYF. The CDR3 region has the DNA TGCGCCAGCAGCCCGCGGGACCAAAACTACGAGCAGTACTTC.

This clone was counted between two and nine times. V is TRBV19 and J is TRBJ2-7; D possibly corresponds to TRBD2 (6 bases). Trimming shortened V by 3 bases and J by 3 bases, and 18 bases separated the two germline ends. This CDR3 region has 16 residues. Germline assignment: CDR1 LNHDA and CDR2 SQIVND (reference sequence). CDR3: CASSILGGAGHYEQYF. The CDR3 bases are TGTGCCAGTAGTATTCTTGGAGGGGCAGGGCACTACGAGCAGTACTTC.